These 31 T cell receptor beta chains were sequenced from one sample in a study of T-cell memory formation after mild COVID-19. TCRdb recomputed calls from the 5' RACE reads with MiXCR, one row per CDR3 protein. The sample carries some 350,000 distinct CDR3 sequences, 10% to 15% recorded once. The sample comprised PBMCs or a T cell subset sorted from them (not recorded which). These receptors were taken from a man between 18 and 35 years old who had mild COVID-19 (a few samples of this study predate the infection). Cell type and time point are not known.

The chain uses TRBV29-1 and TRBJ1-4; tentative D call: TRBD1 (5 bases). This CDR3 is 13 amino acids long. V lost 6 bases, J lost 6 bases, and 14 bases lay in between. Looked up from germline, CDR1 is SQVTM and CDR2 is ANQGSEA. The CDR3 protein is CSVRARGDEKLFF. CDR3 nucleotides: TGCAGCGTCCGGGCTCGGGGGGATGAAAAACTGTTTTTT. Variable domain in full (rest from reference TRBV29-1 and TRBJ1-4): SAVISQKPSRDICQRGTSLTIQCQVDSQVTMMFWYRQQPGQSLTLIATANQGSEATYESGFVIDKFPISRPNLTFSTLTVSNMSPEDSSIYLCSVRARGDEKLFFGSGTQLSVL.

The CDR3 region has the DNA TGCAGCGTTGAACTGACAGGCCTTAATGAAAAACTGTTTTTT. Translation gives CSVELTGLNEKLFF. The chain is built from TRBV29-1 and TRBJ1-4, with a possible D match to TRBD1 (6 bases). The CDR3 contains 14 residues. The germline V gene has CDR1 SQVTM and CDR2 ANQGSEA. Trimming removed 2 bases at V and 4 bases at J, with 11 bases between.

This chain uses TRBV29-1 with TRBJ2-3, with D perhaps given as TRBD1 or TRBD2 (5 bases each). V gave up 4 bases and J gave up 0 bases, with 23 bases separating them. Germline V lookup: CDR1 SQVTM, CDR2 ANQGSEA. The CDR3 extends over 18 amino acids. The CDR3 protein is CSVARGGLSSTSTDTQYF. The CDR3 DNA follows: TGCAGCGTTGCTCGGGGCGGTTTATCCTCAACTAGCACAGATACGCAGTATTTT.

This clonotype showed up just a few times. The chain carries TRBV30 and TRBJ2-3; maybe TRBD2 (5 bases). The germline V gene encodes CDR1 GTSNPN and CDR2 SVGIG (reference sequence). V was shortened by 0 bases and J by 6 bases, with 7 bases between the two germline ends. This CDR3 is built from 12 residues. The CDR3 loop reads CAWSVLGDTQYF. The CDR3 DNA reads as TGTGCCTGGAGTGTACTAGGGGATACGCAGTATTTT.

This clonotype has more than one count but fewer than ten. The chain joins TRBV5-5 to TRBJ2-5; 8 bases match TRBD1. Germline V gives CDR1 SGHKS, CDR2 YYEKEE (reference sequence). The ends lost 5 bases at V and 2 bases at J; junction bases unmatched: 8. The CDR3 extends over 15 amino acids. The CDR3 loop reads CASRGVGTGQETQYF. The DNA of the CDR3 is TGTGCCAGCAGAGGCGTCGGGACAGGACAAGAGACCCAGTACTTC.

The J gene is TRBJ2-4, the V gene TRBV3-1; D not certain. This CDR3 contains 14 residues. Germline V gene data show CDR1 as LGHDT and CDR2 as YNNKEL (reference sequence). Trimming removed 4 bases from V and 3 bases from J, with 10 bases in between. The CDR3 DNA is TGTGCCAGCAGCCCCCCGATTGGCAAAAACATTCAGTACTTC. Translated, it gives CASSPPIGKNIQYF.

V gene TRBV7-3 combines with J gene TRBJ2-3; D remains unclear. V lost 2 bases to trimming and J lost 1 base, with 7 bases between them. The germline CDR1 and CDR2 sequences are SGHTA and FQGTGA. This CDR3 is built from 14 residues. This CDR3 reads CASSLLPRTDTQYF. In nucleotides, the CDR3 is TGTGCCAGCAGCTTACTACCCCGCACAGATACGCAGTATTTT.

A few counts support this clonotype. The J gene is TRBJ1-2, the V gene TRBV21-1; the DNA was not compared with TRBD1, the D call given in the table. TRBV21-1 is annotated as a pseudogene. This CDR3 has 13 amino acids. CDR3 sequence reads: CASQTGPNYGYTF. CDR3 DNA: TGTGCCTCCCAGACAGGGCCTAACTATGGCTACACCTTC.

This clonotype was counted a few times. The V gene is TRBV10-3, the J gene TRBJ1-6, with 7 bases matching TRBD1. The germline gives CDR1 ENHRY, CDR2 SYGVKD. There are 14 residues in the CDR3. V shed 6 bases, J shed 5 bases, and the junction held 4 bases outside the gene matches. The CDR3 sequence: CAIRRQGDNSPLHF. Here the CDR3 DNA reads TGTGCCATCAGGAGACAGGGAGATAATTCACCCCTCCACTTT.

This clonotype was counted only a few times. The rearrangement uses TRBV20-1 and TRBJ1-5; D unresolved. Trimming shortened V by 2 bases and J by 3 bases, and 5 bases separated the two germline ends. The germline V gene encodes CDR1 DFQATT and CDR2 SNEGSKA (reference sequence). CDR3 size: 12 residues. The CDR3 nucleotides read TGCAGTGCTAGACGGCCCAATCAGCCCCAGCATTTT. Translated, it gives CSARRPNQPQHF.

For the CDR3, the DNA is TGTGCCAGCAGCCCCCAGGGGGGGGTCACCTACGAGCAGTACTTC. This translates into CASSPQGGVTYEQYF. The J gene is TRBJ2-7, the V gene TRBV9; either TRBD1 or TRBD2 may fit D (7 bases each). The CDR3 runs to 15 residues. The V gene lost 4 bases and the J gene lost 2 bases, with 16 bases spanning the gap. Germline CDR1 and CDR2: SGDLS and YYNGEE.

This clonotype was observed a handful of times. The rearrangement joins TRBV24-1 to TRBJ2-1; 7 bases fit TRBD1. Trimming removed 1 base from V and 2 bases from J; junction bases left unmatched: 16. Germline CDR1 and CDR2: KGHDR and SFDVKD. The CDR3 is made up of 20 amino acids. The CDR3 DNA is TGTGCCACCAGTGATTTCGAGACAGGGCCTAATTCTTATCCCTACAATGAGCAGTTCTTC. Translating it yields CATSDFETGPNSYPYNEQFF.

This clonotype was seen only a few times. The genes are TRBV7-2 and TRBJ2-2; 9 bases are a match to TRBD2. This CDR3 has 16 residues. V dropped 5 bases and J dropped 0; count of bases not matched to a gene: 4. Germline V gene data show CDR1 as SGHTA and CDR2 as FQGNSA. The CDR3 nucleotides are TGTGCCAGCAGCCCCAGCGGGGGGACGAACACCGGGGAGCTGTTTTTT. Its translation: CASSPSGGTNTGELFF.

The rearrangement joins TRBV18 to TRBJ2-2, with TRBD1 matching 8 bases. CDR3 length: 15 residues. V shed 5 bases, J shed 5 bases, and the junction held 7 bases outside the gene matches. CDR1 and CDR2 (germline): KGHSH, LQKENI. The CDR3 region has the DNA TGTGCCAGCTCATCCGCAGGGGGCACAACCGGGGAGCTGTTTTTT. Protein: CASSSAGGTTGELFF.

V gene TRBV6-5 combines with J gene TRBJ2-5; D possibly uses TRBD1 or TRBD2 (5 bases each). V was shortened by 0 bases and J by 4 bases, with 9 bases between the two germline ends. CDR1 and CDR2 from the germline V gene are MNHEY and SVGAGI. CDR3 size: 14 residues. The CDR3 reads CASSYSGARETQYF. The CDR3 bases are TGTGCCAGCAGTTACTCCGGGGCCCGAGAGACCCAGTACTTC.

This clonotype was seen only a few times. The rearrangement uses TRBV4-2 and TRBJ2-1, with 12 bases lining up with TRBD2. With 3 bases clipped from V and 4 bases from J, the junction kept 1 base outside the gene matches. CDR3 size: 15 residues. CDR1 is LGHNA and CDR2 is YNFKEQ in the germline V gene. DNA for the CDR3: TGTGCCAGCAGCCAGGGACTAGCGGGTTACAATGAGCAGTTCTTC. Its protein is CASSQGLAGYNEQFF.

This clonotype appeared many times. This chain uses TRBV12-3 or TRBV12-4 with TRBJ1-2, with 11 bases that match TRBD1. V trimming: 7 bases; J trimming: 8 bases; junction bases outside the gene matches: 6. The CDR3 has 13 amino acids. The CDR3 is CASIGTGGAGYTF. CDR3 nucleotides: TGTGCCAGCATCGGGACAGGGGGAGCCGGCTACACCTTC.

Written as DNA, the CDR3 is TGCAGCGCTTATACAGGGGATAGGGGCTACACCTTC. This gives the protein CSAYTGDRGYTF. V usage is TRBV29-1 and J usage is TRBJ1-2; 7 bases fit TRBD1. The CDR3 spans 12 residues. CDR1 and CDR2 (germline): SQVTM, ANQGSEA. V gave up 7 bases and J gave up 8 bases; unmatched junction bases: 10.

The rearrangement uses TRBV7-6 and TRBJ1-5; D is undetermined. In germline, CDR1 is SGHVS, CDR2 FNYEAQ. Trimming removed 1 base from V and 0 bases from J, with 10 bases in between. The CDR3 is 16 amino acids. In DNA form, the CDR3 reads TGTGCCAGCAGCTTAGAGGGCAGCTTTAGCAATCAGCCCCAGCATTTT. Amino acids: CASSLEGSFSNQPQHF.

This clonotype was observed at least ten times. This chain joins TRBV5-1 and TRBJ2-3, with 7 bases identical to TRBD1. Germline V CDR1 and CDR2: SGHRS, YFSETQ. The trim removed 4 bases at V and 2 bases at J, leaving 7 bases unmatched. The CDR3 runs to 15 residues. The CDR3 sequence: CASSLRTGVTDTQYF. The CDR3 DNA follows: TGCGCCAGCAGCCTAAGGACAGGAGTCACAGATACGCAGTATTTT.

This clonotype was seen only a few times. The J gene is TRBJ2-1, the V gene TRBV4-1; tentative D call: TRBD1 (6 bases). Germline CDR1 reads MGHRA; CDR2 reads YSYEKL. CDR3 length: 16 residues. V dropped 2 bases and J dropped 4 bases, with 15 bases sitting between them. The CDR3 nucleotides read TGCGCCAGCAGCCAATTCTTGGACAGAGATTACAATGAGCAGTTCTTC. Translation: CASSQFLDRDYNEQFF.

Only a few counts were recorded for this clonotype. The genes are TRBV6-2 or TRBV6-3 and TRBJ1-1; D is ambiguous. The CDR3 loop spans 14 amino acids. Per the germline V gene, CDR1 is MNHEY and CDR2 is SVGEGT. V shed 6 bases and J shed 4 bases, with 15 bases lying between them. As DNA, the CDR3 is TGTGCCAGCAGCTTCCTGTCTCGGAGCACTGAAGCTTTCTTT. It yields the protein CASSFLSRSTEAFF.

This clonotype was counted between two and nine times. V is TRBV6-2 or TRBV6-3 and J is TRBJ2-1; unclear D gene. The CDR3 has 13 residues. Germline values: CDR1 MNHEY, CDR2 SVGEGT. The V gene lost 0 bases and the J gene lost 9 bases, with 9 bases spanning the gap. CDR3 bases: TGTGCCAGCAGTTACTCGACCCCCCCTGAGCAGTTCTTC. It yields the protein CASSYSTPPEQFF.

This clonotype came up a few times. This rearrangement joins TRBV25-1 to TRBJ1-2; no definite D call. The V and J ends lost 7 bases and 3 bases respectively, with 9 bases between them. The CDR3 loop spans 12 amino acids. Germline V gene lookup returns CDR1 MGHDK and CDR2 SYGVNS. As DNA, the CDR3 is TGTGCCAGCAACGAGGGAGACTATGGCTACACCTTC. Translation gives CASNEGDYGYTF.

This clonotype was seen many times. The V and J genes are TRBV6-5 and TRBJ2-3; either TRBD1 or TRBD2 may fit D (5 bases each). The CDR3 is 16 residues long. Between the trimmed V and J ends, which lost 0 bases and 3 bases, there was a span of 13 bases. CDR1 is MNHEY and CDR2 is SVGAGI in the germline V gene. CDR3 nucleotide sequence: TGTGCCAGCAGTTACTCCCCTCGGGGCAGTACAGATACGCAGTATTTT. This encodes CASSYSPRGSTDTQYF.

This clonotype was observed a single time. This chain links TRBV5-1 with TRBJ2-3; D call uncertain. The V gene's germline CDR1 is SGHRS and CDR2 YFSETQ. V was pared by 0 bases and J by 3 bases, with 8 bases between. The length of the CDR3 is 14 residues. DNA for the CDR3: TGCGCCAGCAGCTTGGAAAAGGGTACAGATACGCAGTATTTT. Translated: CASSLEKGTDTQYF.

The chain combines TRBV5-5 with TRBJ2-1, with D tentatively TRBD1 (7 bases). V was cut by 4 bases and J by 3 bases, with 20 bases left in between. The V gene's germline CDR1 is SGHKS and CDR2 YYEKEE (reference sequence). The CDR3 has 17 residues. The CDR3 bases are TGTGCCAGCAGCGAGATGGAGGGGGCTGGTCTCTACAATGAGCAGTTCTTC. This codes for CASSEMEGAGLYNEQFF.

The chain employs TRBV6-5 and TRBJ1-2; perhaps TRBD1 as D (6 bases). The CDR3 length is 12 residues. Germline assignment: CDR1 MNHEY and CDR2 SVGAGI. Deletions cut 4 bases from V and 8 bases from J, with 11 bases between. The CDR3 DNA is TGTGCCAGCAGTTCGCAGGGGCCGGGCTACACCTTC. Its translation is CASSSQGPGYTF.

This clonotype was observed a few times. V and J are TRBV6-5 and TRBJ2-2; D is uncertain. The CDR3 has 15 amino acids. The germline CDR1 and CDR2 sequences are MNHEY and SVGAGI. V gave up 7 bases and J gave up 3 bases, with 15 bases separating them. CDR3 bases: TGTGCCAGCACCGAGGACCTACGGGACACCGGGGAGCTGTTTTTT. The encoded protein is CASTEDLRDTGELFF.

The chain recombines TRBV12-5 with TRBJ1-1; D ambiguous. There are 11 residues in the CDR3. Per the germline V gene, CDR1 is LGHNT and CDR2 is FRNRAP. Deletions cut 7 bases from V and 1 base from J, with 4 bases between. The CDR3 is CASVENTEAFF. CDR3 nucleotides: TGTGCTAGTGTCGAGAACACTGAAGCTTTCTTT.

This clonotype was counted between two and nine times. The chain employs TRBV10-3 and TRBJ2-5; perhaps TRBD2 as D (6 bases). The CDR3 contains 13 residues. V lost 5 bases and J lost 3, with 10 bases in between. From germline, CDR1 is ENHRY and CDR2 SYGVKD. The CDR3: CAISIAAEETQYF. CDR3 sequence (DNA): TGTGCCATCAGTATAGCGGCCGAAGAGACCCAGTACTTC.